This TCR beta chain was documented in a study of blood T cell repertoires in COVID-19. Study-wide context: The analysed material was cDNA or gDNA that came from T cells, B-cell-depleted T cells, or PBMCs.

Some clones are missing from TCRdb's copy, which holds only in-frame ones; the method was immunoSEQ multiplex PCR. The sample carries about 160,000 clones, approximately 84% recorded once. This receptor was identified in a man aged 35 to 55 who had recovered from COVID-19. Specimen: peripheral blood.

CDR3 sequence (DNA): TGCGCCAGCAGCTTGGGTCGGCCTAGAGCCCTCTACGAGCAGTACTTC. Translating it yields CASSLGRPRALYEQYF. The chain is built from TRBV5-1 and TRBJ2-7; D is ambiguous. This CDR3 region has 16 residues. V lost 0 bases, J lost 3 bases, and 16 bases lay in between. From germline, CDR1 is SGHRS and CDR2 YFSETQ.